The T cell receptor beta chain under discussion was sequenced for a study of CD8+ T cells in alopecia areata. Indicated treatment: oral pan-JAK inhibitor, 5-10 mg twice daily. V was shortened by 10 bases and J by 2 bases, with 9 bases between the two germline ends. The CDR3 loop spans 12 amino acids. Germline V gives CDR1 MNHEY, CDR2 SMNVEV (reference sequence). RNA extraction and reverse transcription yielded cDNA as sequencing template. TCRdb keeps only in-frame clones here, not all; method: immunoSEQ multiplex PCR. The sample has 150,000 to 200,000 clones; around three fifths are singletons. The source of this sequence is a human donor with alopecia areata. The sample was CD4+ T cells sorted from blood, taken at week 24, from a patient treated with tofacitinib. This chain joins TRBV27 and TRBJ2-1; unclear D gene. The CDR3 loop is CATQAPYNEQFF. In nucleotides, the CDR3 is TGTGCCACCCAGGCGCCCTACAATGAGCAGTTCTTC.